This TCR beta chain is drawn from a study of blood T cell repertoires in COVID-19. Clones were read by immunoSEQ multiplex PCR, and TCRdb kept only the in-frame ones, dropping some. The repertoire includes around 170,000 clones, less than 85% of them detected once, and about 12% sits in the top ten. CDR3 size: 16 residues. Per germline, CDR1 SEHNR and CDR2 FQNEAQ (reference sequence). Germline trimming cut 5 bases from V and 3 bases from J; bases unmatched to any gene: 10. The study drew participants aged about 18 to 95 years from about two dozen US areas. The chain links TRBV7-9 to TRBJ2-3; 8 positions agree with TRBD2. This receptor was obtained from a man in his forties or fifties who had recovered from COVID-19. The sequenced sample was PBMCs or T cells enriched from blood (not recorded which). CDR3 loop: CASSPGTRGKTDTQYF. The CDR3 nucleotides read TGTGCCAGCAGCCCAGGGACTAGAGGGAAGACAGATACGCAGTATTTT.